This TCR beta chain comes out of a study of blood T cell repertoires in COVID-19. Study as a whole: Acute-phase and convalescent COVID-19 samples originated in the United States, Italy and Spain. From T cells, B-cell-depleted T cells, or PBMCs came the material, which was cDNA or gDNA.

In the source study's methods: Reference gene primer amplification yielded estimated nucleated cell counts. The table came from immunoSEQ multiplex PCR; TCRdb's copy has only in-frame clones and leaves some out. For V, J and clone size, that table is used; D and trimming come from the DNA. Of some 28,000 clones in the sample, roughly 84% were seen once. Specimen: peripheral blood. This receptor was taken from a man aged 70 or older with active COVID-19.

CDR3 residues: CASSLSRGTGYGGGYTF. The CDR3 nucleotides are TGTGCCAGCAGCTTAAGCCGGGGGACAGGGTACGGGGGAGGCTACACCTTC. J is TRBJ1-2 and V is TRBV7-6; 9 nucleotides align to TRBD1. Losses at the gene ends were 2 bases for V and 8 bases for J; bases not matched to a gene: 15. The CDR3 runs 17 residues. Per germline, CDR1 SGHVS and CDR2 FNYEAQ.